This paragraph reports one T cell receptor (beta chain). Its antigen is undetermined. This sample was included in a study of Ad26.COV2.S vaccination and SARS-CoV-2 variants. The overall study: Ad26.COV2.S shots went into the muscle once or twice, 56 days apart. The study's findings and limits: Placebo recipients trailed vaccine recipients in spike-specific TCR breadth.

The repertoire was sequenced with immunoSEQ multiplex PCR; TCRdb's copy has only in-frame clones and lacks some. The data hold roughly 700,000 clones, with around 90% observed a single time. V lost 6 bases and J lost 1, with 10 bases in between. CDR3 size: 14 residues. The germline V gene has CDR1 PRHDT and CDR2 FYEKMQ (reference sequence). The treatment: roughly 18 received Ad26.COV2.S at low or high dose, single or two shots; 5 received placebo; per-sample allocation not given. Samples came from day 63 after the first vaccine or placebo injection. The sequence was collected from a person aged 18 to 59 who received the Ad26.COV2.S COVID-19 vaccine or a placebo. The genes are TRBV13 and TRBJ2-4; D gene unclear. The source material was peripheral blood, sampled in a trial of Ad26.COV2.S vaccine versus placebo. The CDR3 loop is CASRKTGAKNIQYF. The CDR3 nucleotides read TGTGCCAGCAGGAAGACTGGGGCCAAAAACATTCAGTACTTC.